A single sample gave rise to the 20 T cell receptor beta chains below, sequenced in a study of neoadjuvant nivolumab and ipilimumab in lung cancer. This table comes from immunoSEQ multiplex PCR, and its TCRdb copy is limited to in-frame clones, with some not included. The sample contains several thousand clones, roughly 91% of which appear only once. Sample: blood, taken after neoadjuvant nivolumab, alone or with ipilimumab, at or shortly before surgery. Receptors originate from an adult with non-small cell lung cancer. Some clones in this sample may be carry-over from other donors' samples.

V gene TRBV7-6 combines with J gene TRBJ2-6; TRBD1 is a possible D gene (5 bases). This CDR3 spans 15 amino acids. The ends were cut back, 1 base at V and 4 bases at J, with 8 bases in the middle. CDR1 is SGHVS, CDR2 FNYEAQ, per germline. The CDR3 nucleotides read TGTGCCAGCAGCTTAGGCAGGGCAGGGGCCAACGTCCTGACTTTC. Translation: CASSLGRAGANVLTF. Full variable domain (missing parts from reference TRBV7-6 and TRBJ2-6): GAGVSQSPRYKVTKRGQDVALRCDPISGHVSLYWYRQALGQGPEFLTYFNYEAQQDKSGLPNDRFSAERPEGSISTLTIQRTEQRDSAMYRCASSLGRAGANVLTFGAGSRLTVL.

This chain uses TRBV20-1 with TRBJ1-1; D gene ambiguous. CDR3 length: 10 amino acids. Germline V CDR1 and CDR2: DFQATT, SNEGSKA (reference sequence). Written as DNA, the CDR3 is TGCGGATGGGCACAAAGAACAGCTTTCTTT. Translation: CGWAQRTAFF.

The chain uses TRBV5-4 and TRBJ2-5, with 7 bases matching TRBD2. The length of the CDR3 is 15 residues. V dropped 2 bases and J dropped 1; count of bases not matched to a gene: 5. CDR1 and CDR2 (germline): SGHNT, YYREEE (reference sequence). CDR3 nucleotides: TGTGCCAGCAGCTTAAGACTAGCTCCCCAAGAGACCCAGTACTTC. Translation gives CASSLRLAPQETQYF.

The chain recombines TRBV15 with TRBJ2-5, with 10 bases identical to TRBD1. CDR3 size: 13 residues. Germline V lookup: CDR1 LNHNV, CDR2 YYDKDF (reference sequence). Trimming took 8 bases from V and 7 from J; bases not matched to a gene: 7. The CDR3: CATAGQGKGTQYF. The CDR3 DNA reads TGTGCCACCGCGGGACAGGGGAAAGGGACCCAGTACTTC.

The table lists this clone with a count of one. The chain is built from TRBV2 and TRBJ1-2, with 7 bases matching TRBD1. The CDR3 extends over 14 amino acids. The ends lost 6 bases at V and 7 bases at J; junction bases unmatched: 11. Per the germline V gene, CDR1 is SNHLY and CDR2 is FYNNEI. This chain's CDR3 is CASRWDSDSGGYTF. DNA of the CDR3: TGTGCCAGCAGGTGGGACAGCGATTCGGGTGGCTACACCTTC.

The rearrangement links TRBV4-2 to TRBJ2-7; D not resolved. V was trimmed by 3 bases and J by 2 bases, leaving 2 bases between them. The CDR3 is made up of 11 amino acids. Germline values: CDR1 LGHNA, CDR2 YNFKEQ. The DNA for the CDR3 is TGTGCCAGCAGCCATGCCTACGAGCAGTACTTC. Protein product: CASSHAYEQYF.

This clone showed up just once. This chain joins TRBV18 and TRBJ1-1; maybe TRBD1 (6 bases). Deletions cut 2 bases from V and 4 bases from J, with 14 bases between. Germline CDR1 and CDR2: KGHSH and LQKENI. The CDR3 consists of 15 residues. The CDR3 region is CASSPLAGEGTEAFF. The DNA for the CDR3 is TGTGCCAGCTCACCATTGGCAGGGGAGGGCACTGAAGCTTTCTTT.

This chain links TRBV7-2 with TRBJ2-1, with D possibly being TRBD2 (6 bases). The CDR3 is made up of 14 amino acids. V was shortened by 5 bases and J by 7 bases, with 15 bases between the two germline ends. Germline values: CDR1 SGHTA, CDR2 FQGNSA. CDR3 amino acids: CASSQRAGGNEQFF. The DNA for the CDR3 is TGTGCCAGCAGCCAGCGGGCCGGTGGTAATGAGCAGTTCTTC. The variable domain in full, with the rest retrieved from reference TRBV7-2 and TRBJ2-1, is GAGVSQSPSNKVTEKGKDVELRCDPISGHTALYWYRQSLGQGLEFLIYFQGNSAPDKSGLPSDRFSAERTGGSVSTLTIQRTQQEDSAVYLCASSQRAGGNEQFFGPGTRLTVL.

Here the CDR3 reads CASSARQGGSTDTQYF. Here the CDR3 DNA reads TGTGCCAGCAGCGCCCGACAGGGAGGAAGCACAGATACGCAGTATTTT. This chain uses TRBV7-2 with TRBJ2-3, with D maybe TRBD1 (7 bases). Between the trimmed V and J ends, which lost 5 bases and 0 bases, there was a span of 15 bases. The CDR3 totals 16 residues. Germline CDR1 SGHTA, CDR2 FQGNSA.

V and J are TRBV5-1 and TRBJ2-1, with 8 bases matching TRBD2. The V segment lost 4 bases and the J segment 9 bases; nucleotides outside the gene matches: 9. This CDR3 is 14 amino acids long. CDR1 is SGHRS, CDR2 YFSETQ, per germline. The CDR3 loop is CASSIAGSAIEQFF. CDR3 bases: TGCGCCAGCAGCATAGCGGGATCGGCCATTGAGCAGTTCTTC.

The CDR3 DNA follows: TGTGCCAGCTCTAGGGACAGGGGCACAGATACGCAGTATTTT. Its translation is CASSRDRGTDTQYF. This chain joins TRBV18 and TRBJ2-3, with TRBD1 matching over 9 bases. V shed 6 bases and J 1 base; nucleotides not matched to a gene: 2. The CDR3 is 14 residues long. Germline CDR1 and CDR2: KGHSH and LQKENI.

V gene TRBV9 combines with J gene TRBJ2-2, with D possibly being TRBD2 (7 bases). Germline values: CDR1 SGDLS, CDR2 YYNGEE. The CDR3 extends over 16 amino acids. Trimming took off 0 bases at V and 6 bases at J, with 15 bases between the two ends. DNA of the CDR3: TGTGCCAGCAGCGTAGGGGTCCGGGGGGCGGCCGGGGAGCTGTTTTTT. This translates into CASSVGVRGAAGELFF. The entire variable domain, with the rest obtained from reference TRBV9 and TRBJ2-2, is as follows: DSGVTQTPKHLITATGQRVTLRCSPRSGDLSVYWYQQSLDQGLQFLIQYYNGEERAKGNILERFSAQQFPDLHSELNLSSLELGDSALYFCASSVGVRGAAGELFFGEGSRLTVL.

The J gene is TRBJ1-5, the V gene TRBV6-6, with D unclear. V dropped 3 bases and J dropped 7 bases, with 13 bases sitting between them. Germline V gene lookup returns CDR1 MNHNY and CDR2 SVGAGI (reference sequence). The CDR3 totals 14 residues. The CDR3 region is CASSYAVERQPQHF. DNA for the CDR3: TGTGCCAGCAGTTATGCGGTCGAGCGACAGCCCCAGCATTTT.

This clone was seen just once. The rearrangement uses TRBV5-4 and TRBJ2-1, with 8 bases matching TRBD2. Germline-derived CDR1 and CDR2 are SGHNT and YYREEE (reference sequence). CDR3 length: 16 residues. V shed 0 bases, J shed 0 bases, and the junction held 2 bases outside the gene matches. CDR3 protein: CASSLELAASYNEQFF. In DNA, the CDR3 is TGTGCCAGCAGCTTGGAACTAGCGGCCTCCTACAATGAGCAGTTCTTC.

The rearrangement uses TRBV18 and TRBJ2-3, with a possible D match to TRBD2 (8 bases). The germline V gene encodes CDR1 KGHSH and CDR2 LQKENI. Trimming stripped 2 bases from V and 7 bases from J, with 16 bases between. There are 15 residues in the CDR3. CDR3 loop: CASSPAGGRGYTQYF. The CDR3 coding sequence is TGTGCCAGCTCACCAGCGGGAGGCAGGGGGTATACGCAGTATTTT. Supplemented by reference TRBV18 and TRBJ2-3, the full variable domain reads NAGVMQNPRHLVRRRGQEARLRCSPMKGHSHVYWYRQLPEEGLKFMVYLQKENIIDESGMPKERFSAEFPKEGPSILRIQQVVRGDSAAYFCASSPAGGRGYTQYFGPGTRLTVL.

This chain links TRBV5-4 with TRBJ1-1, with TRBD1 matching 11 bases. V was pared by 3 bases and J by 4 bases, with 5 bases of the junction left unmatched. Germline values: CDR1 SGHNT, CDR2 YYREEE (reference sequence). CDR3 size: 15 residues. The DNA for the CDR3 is TGTGCCAGCAGCTACGCCGGGACAGGGGGCACTGAAGCTTTCTTT. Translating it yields CASSYAGTGGTEAFF.

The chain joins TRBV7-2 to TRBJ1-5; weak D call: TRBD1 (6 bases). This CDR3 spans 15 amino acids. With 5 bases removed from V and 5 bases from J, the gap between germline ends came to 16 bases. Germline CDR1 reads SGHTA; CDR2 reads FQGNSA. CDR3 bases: TGTGCCAGCAGCCTAGGGGGGGGTACGCATCAGCCCCAGCATTTT. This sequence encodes CASSLGGGTHQPQHF. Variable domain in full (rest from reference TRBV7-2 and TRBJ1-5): GAGVSQSPSNKVTEKGKDVELRCDPISGHTALYWYRQSLGQGLEFLIYFQGNSAPDKSGLPSDRFSAERTGGSVSTLTIQRTQQEDSAVYLCASSLGGGTHQPQHFGDGTRLSIL.

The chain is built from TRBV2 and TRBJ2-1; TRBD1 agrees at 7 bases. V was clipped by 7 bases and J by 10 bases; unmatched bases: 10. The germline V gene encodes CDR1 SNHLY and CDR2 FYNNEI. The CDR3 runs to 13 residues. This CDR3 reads CASTLRQGEEQFF. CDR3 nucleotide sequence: TGTGCCAGCACCCTCAGACAGGGCGAGGAGCAGTTCTTC.

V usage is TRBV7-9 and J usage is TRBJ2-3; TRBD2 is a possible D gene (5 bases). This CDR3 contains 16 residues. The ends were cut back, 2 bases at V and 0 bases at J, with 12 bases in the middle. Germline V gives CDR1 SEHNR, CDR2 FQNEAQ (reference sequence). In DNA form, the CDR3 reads TGTGCCAGCAGCTTAAACCCGGGAACCAGCACAGATACGCAGTATTTT. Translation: CASSLNPGTSTDTQYF.

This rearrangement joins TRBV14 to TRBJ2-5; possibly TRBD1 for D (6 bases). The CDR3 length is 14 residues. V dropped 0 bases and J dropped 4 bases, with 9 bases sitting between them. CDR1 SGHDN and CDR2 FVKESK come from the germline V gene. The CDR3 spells CASSQERGRETQYF. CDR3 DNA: TGTGCCAGCAGCCAAGAGAGGGGGAGAGAGACCCAGTACTTC.